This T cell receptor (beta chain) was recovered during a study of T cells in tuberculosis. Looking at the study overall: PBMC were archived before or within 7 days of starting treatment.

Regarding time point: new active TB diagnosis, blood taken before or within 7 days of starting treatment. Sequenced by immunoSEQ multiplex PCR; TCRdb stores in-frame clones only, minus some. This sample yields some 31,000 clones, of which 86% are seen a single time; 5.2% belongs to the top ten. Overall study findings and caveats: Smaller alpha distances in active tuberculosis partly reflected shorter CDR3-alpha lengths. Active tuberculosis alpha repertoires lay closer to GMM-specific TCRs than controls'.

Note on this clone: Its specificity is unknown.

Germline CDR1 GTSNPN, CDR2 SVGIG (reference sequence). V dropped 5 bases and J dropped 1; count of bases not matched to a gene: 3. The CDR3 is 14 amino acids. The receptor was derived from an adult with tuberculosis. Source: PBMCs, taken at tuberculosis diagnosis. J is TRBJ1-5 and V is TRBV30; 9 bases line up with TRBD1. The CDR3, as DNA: TGTGCCTGGGGGACAGGGATGAGCAATCAGCCCCAGCATTTT. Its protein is CAWGTGMSNQPQHF.